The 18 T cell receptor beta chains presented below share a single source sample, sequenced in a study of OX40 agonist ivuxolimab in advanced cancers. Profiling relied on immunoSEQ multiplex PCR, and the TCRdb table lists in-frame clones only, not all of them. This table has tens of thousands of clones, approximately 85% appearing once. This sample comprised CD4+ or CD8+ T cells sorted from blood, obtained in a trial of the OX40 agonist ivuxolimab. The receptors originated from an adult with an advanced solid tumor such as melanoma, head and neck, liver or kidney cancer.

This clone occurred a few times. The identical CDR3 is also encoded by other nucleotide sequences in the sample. CDR3 DNA sequence: TGTGCCAGCAGCTACGGAGTCGAGCAGTACTTC. Its translation: CASSYGVEQYF. This sequence joins TRBV11-3 and TRBJ2-7; D ambiguous. CDR1 and CDR2 (germline): SGHNT, YENEEA. V was trimmed by 4 bases and J by 6 bases, leaving 7 bases between them. The CDR3 covers 11 residues. The variable domain in full, with the rest retrieved from reference TRBV11-3 and TRBJ2-7, is EAGVVQSPRYKIIEKKQPVAFWCNPISGHNTLYWYLQNLGQGPELLIRYENEEAVDDSQLPKDRFSAERLKGVDSTLKIQPAELGDSAVYLCASSYGVEQYFGPGTRLTVT.

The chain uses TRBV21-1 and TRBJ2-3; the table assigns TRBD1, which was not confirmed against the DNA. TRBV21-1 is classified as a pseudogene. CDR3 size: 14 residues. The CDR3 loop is CASSLGGGTDTQYF. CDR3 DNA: TGTGCCAGCAGCTTAGGGGGTGGAACTGATACGCAGTATTTT.

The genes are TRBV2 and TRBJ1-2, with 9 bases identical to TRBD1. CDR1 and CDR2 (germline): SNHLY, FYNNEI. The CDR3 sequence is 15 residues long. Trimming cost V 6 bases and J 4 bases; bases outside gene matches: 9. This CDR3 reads CASRGITGQGYGYTF. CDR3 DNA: TGTGCCAGCAGAGGAATTACGGGACAGGGCTATGGCTACACCTTC. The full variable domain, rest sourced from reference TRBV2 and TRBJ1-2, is EPEVTQTPSHQVTQMGQEVILRCVPISNHLYFYWYRQILGQKVEFLVSFYNNEISEKSEIFDDQFSVERPDGSNFTLKIRSTKLEDSAMYFCASRGITGQGYGYTFGSGTRLTVV.

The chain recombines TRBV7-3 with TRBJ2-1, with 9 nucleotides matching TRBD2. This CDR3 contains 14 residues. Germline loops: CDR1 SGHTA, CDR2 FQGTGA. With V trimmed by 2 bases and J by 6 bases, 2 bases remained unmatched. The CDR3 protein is CASSLAGGFNEQFF. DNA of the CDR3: TGTGCCAGCAGCTTAGCGGGAGGGTTCAATGAGCAGTTCTTC.

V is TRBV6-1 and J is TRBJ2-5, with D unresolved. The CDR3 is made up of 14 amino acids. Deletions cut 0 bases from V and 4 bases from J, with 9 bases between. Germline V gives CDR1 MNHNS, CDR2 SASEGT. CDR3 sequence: CASSEAPPPETQYF. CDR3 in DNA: TGTGCCAGCAGTGAAGCTCCACCCCCAGAGACCCAGTACTTC.

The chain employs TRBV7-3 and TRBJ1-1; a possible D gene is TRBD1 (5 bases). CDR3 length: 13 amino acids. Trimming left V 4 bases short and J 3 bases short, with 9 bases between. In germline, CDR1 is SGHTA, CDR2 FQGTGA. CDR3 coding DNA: TGTGCCAGCAGCTCGGGACCTTACACTGAAGCTTTCTTT. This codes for CASSSGPYTEAFF. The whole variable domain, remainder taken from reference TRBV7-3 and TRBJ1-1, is GAGVSQTPSNKVTEKGKYVELRCDPISGHTALYWYRQSLGQGPEFLIYFQGTGAADDSGLPNDRFFAVRPEGSVSTLKIQRTERGDSAVYLCASSSGPYTEAFFGQGTRLTVV.

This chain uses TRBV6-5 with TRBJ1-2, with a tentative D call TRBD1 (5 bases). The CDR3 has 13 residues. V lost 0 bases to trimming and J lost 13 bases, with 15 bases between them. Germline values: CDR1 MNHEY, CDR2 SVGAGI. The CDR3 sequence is CASSYSRGGISTF. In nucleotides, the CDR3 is TGTGCCAGCAGTTACTCGAGGGGAGGAATCTCCACCTTC.

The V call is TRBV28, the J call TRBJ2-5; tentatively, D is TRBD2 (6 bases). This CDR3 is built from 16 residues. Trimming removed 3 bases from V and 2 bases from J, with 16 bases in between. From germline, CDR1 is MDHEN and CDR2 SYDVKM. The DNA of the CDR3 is TGTGCCAGCAGTTTGTCTGTGCGGGATGCGCAAGAGACCCAGTACTTC. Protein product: CASSLSVRDAQETQYF.

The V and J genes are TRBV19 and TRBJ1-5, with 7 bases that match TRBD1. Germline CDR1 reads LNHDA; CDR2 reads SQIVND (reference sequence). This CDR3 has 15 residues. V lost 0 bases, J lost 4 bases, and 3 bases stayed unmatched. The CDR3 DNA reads TGTGCCAGTAGTATAGACGCAGGGGGGAATCAGCCCCAGCATTTT. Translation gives CASSIDAGGNQPQHF.

DNA for the CDR3: TGCGCCAGTTCGACTAGGGGCGCGAACACCGGGGAGCTGTTTTTT. Translating it yields CASSTRGANTGELFF. The genes are TRBV5-1 and TRBJ2-2, with D tentatively TRBD2 (6 bases). The CDR3 runs 15 residues. Germline-derived CDR1 and CDR2 are SGHRS and YFSETQ. V lost 8 bases to trimming and J lost 0 bases, with 14 bases between them. Full variable domain (rest looked up from reference TRBV5-1 and TRBJ2-2): KAGVTQTPRYLIKTRGQQVTLSCSPISGHRSVSWYQQTPGQGLQFLFEYFSETQRNKGNFPGRFSGRQFSNSRSEMNVSTLELGDSALYLCASSTRGANTGELFFGEGSRLTVL.

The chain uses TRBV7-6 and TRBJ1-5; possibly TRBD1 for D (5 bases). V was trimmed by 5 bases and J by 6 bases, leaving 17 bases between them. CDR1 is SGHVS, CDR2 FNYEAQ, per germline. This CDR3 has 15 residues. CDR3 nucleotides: TGTGCCAGCAGCCCTAACGCAGGGAGGGGTCAGCCCCAGCATTTT. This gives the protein CASSPNAGRGQPQHF.

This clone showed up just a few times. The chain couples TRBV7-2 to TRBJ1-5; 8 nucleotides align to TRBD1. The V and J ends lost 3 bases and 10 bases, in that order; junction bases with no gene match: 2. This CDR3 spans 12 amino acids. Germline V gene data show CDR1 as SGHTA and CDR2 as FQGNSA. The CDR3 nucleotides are TGTGCCAGCAGCTTGGACAGGGATCCCCAGCATTTT. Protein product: CASSLDRDPQHF. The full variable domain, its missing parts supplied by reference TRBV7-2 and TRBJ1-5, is GAGVSQSPSNKVTEKGKDVELRCDPISGHTALYWYRQSLGQGLEFLIYFQGNSAPDKSGLPSDRFSAERTGGSVSTLTIQRTQQEDSAVYLCASSLDRDPQHFGDGTRLSIL.

The CDR3 loop is CASSVDSNNEQFF. Here the CDR3 DNA reads TGTGCCAGCAGCGTAGACAGTAACAATGAGCAGTTCTTC. The rearrangement uses TRBV9 and TRBJ2-1; D not certain. Germline CDR1 reads SGDLS; CDR2 reads YYNGEE. This CDR3 contains 13 residues. Trimming removed 0 bases at V and 5 bases at J, with 6 bases between.

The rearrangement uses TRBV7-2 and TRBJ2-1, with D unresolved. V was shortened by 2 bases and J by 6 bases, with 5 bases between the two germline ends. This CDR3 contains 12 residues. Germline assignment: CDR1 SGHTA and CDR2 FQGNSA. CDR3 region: CASSLYLNEQFF. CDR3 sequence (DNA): TGTGCCAGCAGCTTATACCTCAATGAGCAGTTCTTC.

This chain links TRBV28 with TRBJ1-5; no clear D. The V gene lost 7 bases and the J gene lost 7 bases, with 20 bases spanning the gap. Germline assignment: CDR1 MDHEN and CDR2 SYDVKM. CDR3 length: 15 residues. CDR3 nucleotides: TGTGCCAGCAATCCGGTGGGCGTTTTAGAACAGCCCCAGCATTTT. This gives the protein CASNPVGVLEQPQHF.

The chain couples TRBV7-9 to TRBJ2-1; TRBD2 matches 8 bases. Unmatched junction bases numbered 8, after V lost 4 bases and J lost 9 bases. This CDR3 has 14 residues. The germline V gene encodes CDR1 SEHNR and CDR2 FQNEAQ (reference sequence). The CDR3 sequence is CASSSSGRGSEQFF. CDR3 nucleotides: TGTGCCAGCAGCTCAAGCGGGAGAGGAAGTGAGCAGTTCTTC.

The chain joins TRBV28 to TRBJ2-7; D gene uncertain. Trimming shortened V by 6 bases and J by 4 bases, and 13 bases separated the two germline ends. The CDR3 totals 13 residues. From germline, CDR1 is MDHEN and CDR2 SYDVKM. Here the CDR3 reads CASRDELEYEQYF. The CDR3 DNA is TGTGCCAGCAGGGACGAGCTAGAGTACGAGCAGTACTTC. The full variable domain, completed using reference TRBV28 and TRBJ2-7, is DVKVTQSSRYLVKRTGEKVFLECVQDMDHENMFWYRQDPGLGLRLIYFSYDVKMKEKGDIPEGYSVSREKKERFSLILESASTNQTSMYLCASRDELEYEQYFGPGTRLTVT.

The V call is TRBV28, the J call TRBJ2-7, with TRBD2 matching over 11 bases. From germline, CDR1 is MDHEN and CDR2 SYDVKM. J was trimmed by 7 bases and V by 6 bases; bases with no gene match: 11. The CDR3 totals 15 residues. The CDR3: CASSSTGTSGREQYF. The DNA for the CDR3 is TGTGCCAGCAGCTCTACCGGGACTAGCGGAAGGGAGCAGTACTTC.